Following are 7 T cell receptor beta chains from one sample sequenced in a study of regulatory T cells in long-lasting Graves disease. Construction of the TCR beta libraries employed iRepertoire HTBI primers in conjunction with Arm-PCR of CDR3 regions. TCRdb re-analysed the multiplex PCR reads in MiXCR, keeping a single row per CDR3 protein. This table holds 510,000 or so distinct CDR3 sequences, around 12% found once. The time point: newly diagnosed GD, antithyroid drugs for less than 3 months. Extracted PBMC RNA gave rise to the TCR library. These same records also appear under a second study, on T cells in Graves' hyperthyroidism and ophthalmopathy.

Sequencing was performed on peripheral blood mononuclear cells (PBMCs), taken at new diagnosis, from a patient treated with antithyroid drugs. These receptors were collected from a young woman with Graves disease.

This clonotype has at least ten counts. The rearrangement joins TRBV28 to TRBJ1-5; 10 nucleotides line up with TRBD1. The length of the CDR3 is 15 residues. With V trimmed by 8 bases and J by 1 base, 5 bases remained unmatched. Germline CDR1 is MDHEN and CDR2 is SYDVKM. CDR3 bases: TGTGCCAGCGGGCCGGGACAGGGGAGCAATCAGCCCCAGCATTTT. It yields the protein CASGPGQGSNQPQHF.

This clonotype has a handful of counts. V and J are TRBV28 and TRBJ2-7, with 9 positions matching TRBD2. CDR3 length: 16 residues. With 4 bases clipped from V and 6 bases from J, the junction kept 13 bases outside the gene matches. Looked up from germline, CDR1 is MDHEN and CDR2 is SYDVKM. CDR3 sequence reads: CASSSPSAGGPGEQYF. As DNA, the CDR3 is TGTGCCAGCAGTTCCCCCTCGGCGGGAGGGCCGGGCGAGCAGTACTTC.

This clonotype was detected a few times. The chain joins TRBV20-1 to TRBJ2-7, with 9 positions matching TRBD2. Losses at the gene ends were 5 bases for V and 3 bases for J; bases not matched to a gene: 8. The CDR3 consists of 14 residues. CDR1 and CDR2 (germline): DFQATT, SNEGSKA (reference sequence). The CDR3 spells CSALVSGSVYEQYF. CDR3 DNA sequence: TGCAGTGCTTTGGTTAGCGGGAGCGTCTACGAGCAGTACTTC.

This clonotype was found many times. J is TRBJ1-1 and V is TRBV11-2; D uncertain. This CDR3 is 13 amino acids long. Trimming left V 11 bases short and J 1 base short, with 14 bases between. CDR1 is SGHAT and CDR2 is FQNNGV in the germline V gene. CDR3 DNA sequence: TGTGCCTCTCAACGGGGAAGGAACACTGAAGCTTTCTTT. Translating gives CASQRGRNTEAFF. Complete variable domain (other parts from reference TRBV11-2 and TRBJ1-1): EAGVAQSPRYKIIEKRQSVAFWCNPISGHATLYWYQQILGQGPKLLIQFQNNGVVDDSQLPKDRFSAERLKGVDSTLKIQPAKLEDSAVYLCASQRGRNTEAFFGQGTRLTVV.

In nucleotides, the CDR3 is TGTGCCAGCAGTTTTGTGGGGGGGCCGAGGTACGAGCAGTACTTC. This translates into CASSFVGGPRYEQYF. V is TRBV12-3 or TRBV12-4 and J is TRBJ2-7; a possible D gene is TRBD2 (7 bases). The V gene lost 3 bases and the J gene lost 4 bases, with 16 bases spanning the gap. The CDR3 extends over 15 amino acids.

This clonotype has at least ten counts. V is TRBV7-2 and J is TRBJ2-2; D not resolved. The V end lost 2 bases, the J end lost 3 bases, and 1 base lay between the germline ends. This CDR3 comprises 12 residues. Germline CDR1 and CDR2: SGHTA and FQGNSA. CDR3 bases: TGTGCCAGCAGCTTATACACCGGGGAGCTGTTTTTT. Amino acid sequence: CASSLYTGELFF.

As concerns this clonotype: A far larger clone is one base from this, pointing to a likely read error. This chain connects TRBV11-2 to TRBJ2-7; D is unresolved. Germline V gene data show CDR1 as SGHAT and CDR2 as FQNNGV. The length of the CDR3 is 13 residues. Trimming stripped 4 bases from V and 9 bases from J, with 16 bases between. The CDR3 nucleotides read TGTGCCAGCAGCTCGCTAATAGACCTAGGGCAGTACTTC. This sequence encodes CASSSLIDLGQYF.